The 15 T cell receptor beta chains in this list originate from one sample, sequenced in a study of beta chain features in type 1 diabetes. Of the isolated RNA, all was reverse transcribed, and so the sequenced material was expressed TCRB transcripts. Some clones are missing from TCRdb's copy, which holds only in-frame ones; the method was immunoSEQ multiplex PCR. The sample has about 220,000 clones; 11% are singletons. Sequencing used central memory CD4+ T cells from blood. These receptors all stem from a man younger than 35 in good health.

The chain uses TRBV15 and TRBJ2-7, with D uncertain. Between the trimmed V and J ends, which lost 1 base and 0 bases, there was a span of 7 bases. This CDR3 comprises 14 residues. Per the germline V gene, CDR1 is LNHNV and CDR2 is YYDKDF (reference sequence). The CDR3 bases are TGTGCCACCAGCAGAGGCAGGAGCTCCTACGAGCAGTACTTC. Translated, it gives CATSRGRSSYEQYF.

This clone showed up many times. The gene calls are TRBV25-1 and TRBJ2-3, with 13 bases that match TRBD2. Germline loops: CDR1 MGHDK, CDR2 SYGVNS. Unmatched junction bases numbered 15, after V lost 6 bases and J lost 6 bases. CDR3 length: 18 residues. The DNA for the CDR3 is TGTGCCAGCAGCTCCACTCGACTAGCGGGAGGAGTGCCGGATACGCAGTATTTT. It translates to CASSSTRLAGGVPDTQYF.

The chain combines TRBV30 with TRBJ2-4, with no clear D. The CDR3 is 15 amino acids. The V gene's germline CDR1 is GTSNPN and CDR2 SVGIG (reference sequence). Trimming left V 2 bases short and J 5 bases short, with 16 bases between. CDR3 sequence (DNA): TGTGCCTGGAGTACGCCGAGGTTTGGCGAAAACATTCAGTACTTC. As protein: CAWSTPRFGENIQYF. The complete variable domain, with remaining parts taken from reference TRBV30 and TRBJ2-4, reads SQTIHQWPATLVQPVGSPLSLECTVEGTSNPNLYWYRQAAGRGLQLLFYSVGIGQISSEVPQNLSASRPQDRQFILSSKKLLLSDSGFYLCAWSTPRFGENIQYFGAGTRLSVL.

This clone was picked up many times. This chain connects TRBV19 to TRBJ2-1, with a possible D match to TRBD2 (5 bases). Germline CDR1 reads LNHDA; CDR2 reads SQIVND (reference sequence). V lost 3 bases and J lost 10, with 16 bases in between. The CDR3 loop spans 14 amino acids. As DNA, the CDR3 is TGTGCCAGTAGTATCATCGTGAGGGCAAACGAGCAGTTCTTC. Translating gives CASSIIVRANEQFF.

This clone was observed a handful of times. Here the CDR3 reads CASSVRGLAETQYF. The CDR3 region has the DNA TGTGCCAGCAGCGTGCGGGGACTAGCGGAGACCCAGTACTTC. The genes are TRBV9 and TRBJ2-5; 10 nucleotides match TRBD2. The germline V gene encodes CDR1 SGDLS and CDR2 YYNGEE. V lost 2 bases, J lost 5 bases, and 3 bases stayed unmatched. The CDR3 has 14 residues.

This clone was picked up a small number of times. The chain is built from TRBV4-2 and TRBJ2-2; possibly TRBD1 or TRBD2 for D (6 bases each). This CDR3 contains 16 residues. Germline V CDR1 and CDR2: LGHNA, YNFKEQ. V lost 0 bases and J 7 bases, leaving 15 bases between the germline ends. The CDR3 sequence is CASSQDEEGGDGELFF. The CDR3 coding sequence is TGTGCCAGCAGCCAAGATGAGGAGGGGGGAGACGGGGAGCTGTTTTTT.

This clone was seen more than once but under ten times. The chain combines TRBV7-2 with TRBJ2-5; 8 bases agree with TRBD2. From germline, CDR1 is SGHTA and CDR2 FQGNSA. The CDR3 sequence is 16 residues long. After removal of 1 base from V and 4 bases from J, the junction contained 8 bases not matched to a gene. The CDR3 DNA reads TGTGCCAGCAGCTTAGGGGTCGGGAGGGGTGTAGAGACCCAGTACTTC. Encoded protein: CASSLGVGRGVETQYF.

This clone has more than one count but fewer than ten. The chain is built from TRBV2 and TRBJ1-2, with 9 bases identical to TRBD1. CDR3 length: 14 residues. V was pared by 7 bases and J by 1 base, with 4 bases of the junction left unmatched. Germline V gene sequence: CDR1 SNHLY, CDR2 FYNNEI. CDR3 amino acids: CASNRDRDNYGYTF. In DNA form, the CDR3 reads TGTGCCAGCAATCGGGACAGGGATAACTATGGCTACACCTTC.

CDR3 in DNA: TGTGCCAGCAGCTTGGGTGGGATAAACATTCAGTACTTC. It yields the protein CASSLGGINIQYF. The rearrangement joins TRBV5-4 to TRBJ2-4, with unresolved D. Deletions cut 0 bases from V and 6 bases from J, with 7 bases between. The CDR3 totals 13 residues. Germline V CDR1 and CDR2: SGHNT, YYREEE (reference sequence).

This clone came up a few times. CDR3 region: CSVVGRRPDSGTEAFF. Here the CDR3 DNA reads TGCAGCGTTGTGGGGAGACGGCCGGATTCGGGCACTGAAGCTTTCTTT. The rearrangement joins TRBV29-1 to TRBJ1-1, with D unclear. This CDR3 comprises 16 residues. Germline V gives CDR1 SQVTM, CDR2 ANQGSEA. Deletions cut 4 bases from V and 4 bases from J, with 22 bases between.

This clone has a count of ten or more. The chain combines TRBV6-5 with TRBJ2-7, with no clear D. This CDR3 contains 13 residues. The V gene's germline CDR1 is MNHEY and CDR2 SVGAGI. V was pared by 6 bases and J by 6 bases, with 15 bases between. The CDR3 region is CASSTEEVTEQYF. The CDR3 bases are TGTGCCAGCAGCACAGAGGAAGTTACCGAGCAGTACTTC.

This clone has only a few counts. The V call is TRBV9, the J call TRBJ2-1; 10 nucleotides align to TRBD2. Looked up from germline, CDR1 is SGDLS and CDR2 is YYNGEE. This CDR3 contains 16 residues. The V segment lost 1 base and the J segment 7 bases; nucleotides outside the gene matches: 8. For the CDR3, the DNA is TGTGCCAGCAGCGTAAGGGCCACTAGCGGGGCAAATGAGCAGTTCTTC. Protein product: CASSVRATSGANEQFF. The full variable domain, rest sourced from reference TRBV9 and TRBJ2-1, is DSGVTQTPKHLITATGQRVTLRCSPRSGDLSVYWYQQSLDQGLQFLIQYYNGEERAKGNILERFSAQQFPDLHSELNLSSLELGDSALYFCASSVRATSGANEQFFGPGTRLTVL.

V and J are TRBV5-1 and TRBJ2-5, with D hard to call. Trimming cost V 4 bases and J 3 bases, with 19 bases left between them. In germline, CDR1 is SGHRS, CDR2 YFSETQ. This CDR3 comprises 16 residues. CDR3 residues: CASSRVKGPEEETQYF. The CDR3 DNA is TGCGCCAGCAGCCGGGTCAAAGGGCCGGAAGAAGAGACCCAGTACTTC.

This clone was found a few times. This chain connects TRBV29-1 to TRBJ2-5; D is perhaps TRBD1 (6 bases). Between the trimmed V and J ends, which lost 3 bases and 0 bases, there was a span of 17 bases. Germline V gene data show CDR1 as SQVTM and CDR2 as ANQGSEA. The CDR3 has 16 residues. The CDR3 DNA follows: TGCAGCGTTGAGGGGGCGGAACGGACCAACCAAGAGACCCAGTACTTC. It codes for CSVEGAERTNQETQYF.

In this sample, this clone turned up many times. The rearrangement uses TRBV23-1 and TRBJ2-7; maybe TRBD1 (6 bases). TRBV23-1 qualifies as an ORF whose function is uncertain. V was shortened by 0 bases and J by 1 base, with 13 bases between the two germline ends. The CDR3 runs to 16 residues. CDR3 in DNA: TGCGCCAGCAGTCAATCGTCGGTCAGGGGATCCTACGAGCAGTACTTC. It encodes CASSQSSVRGSYEQYF.